This entry lists 30 T cell receptor beta chains sequenced from one sample in a study of human CD8 memory T cell subsets. UMI-labeled 5' RACE was the method by which TCR beta libraries were made. With the 5' RACE reads reprocessed, TCRdb shows one record per CDR3 protein and no DNA. This specimen shows 6,000 to 8,500 distinct CDR3 sequences; the ten leading clones hold about 24%. The sample consisted of CD8+ T cells from PBMCs. Every receptor here comes from a human donor in good health.

V gene TRBV3-1 combines with J gene TRBJ1-4; the TCRdb D gene call, TRBD1, has no DNA to confirm it. This CDR3 region has 18 residues. Germline CDR1 LGHDT, CDR2 YNNKEL (reference sequence). CDR3 in amino acids: CASSQGLGQGGPAEKLFF.

The rearrangement joins TRBV19 to TRBJ2-7; the TCRdb call, TRBD2, lacks DNA for checking. The CDR3 is 17 residues long. The germline gives CDR1 LNHDA, CDR2 SQIVND (reference sequence). The chain's CDR3 is CASSIGLAGVSLYEQYF.

Judged by frequency, this clonotype is medium-sized. This sequence joins TRBV14 and TRBJ1-1; TCRdb's D call of TRBD1 is untestable without DNA. The CDR3 runs to 15 residues. Germline V CDR1 and CDR2: SGHDN, FVKESK. CDR3 sequence: CASSQVPGAQTEAFF.

The CDR3 protein is CASSFVLQETQYF. The chain employs TRBV28 and TRBJ2-5. The CDR3 loop spans 13 amino acids. Germline loops: CDR1 MDHEN, CDR2 SYDVKM. Variable domain in full (rest from reference TRBV28 and TRBJ2-5): DVKVTQSSRYLVKRTGEKVFLECVQDMDHENMFWYRQDPGLGLRLIYFSYDVKMKEKGDIPEGYSVSREKKERFSLILESASTNQTSMYLCASSFVLQETQYFGPGTRLLVL.

The chain joins TRBV29-1 to TRBJ2-7; the TCRdb call, TRBD1, lacks DNA for checking. The CDR3 is 14 amino acids. From germline, CDR1 is SQVTM and CDR2 ANQGSEA. The CDR3: CSVEEGAGGHEQYF.

This chain joins TRBV6-2 or TRBV6-3 and TRBJ1-5; with no DNA, the TCRdb D assignment of TRBD1 cannot be verified. Germline CDR1 MNHEY, CDR2 SVGEGT. The CDR3 extends over 15 amino acids. The CDR3 is CASSWAAGGNQPQHF.

The rearrangement uses TRBV11-3 and TRBJ2-3. CDR3 length: 13 amino acids. Germline-derived CDR1 and CDR2 are SGHNT and YENEEA. The CDR3 loop is CASSLATTDTQYF.

The V gene is TRBV4-1, the J gene TRBJ1-5. Germline V gene lookup returns CDR1 MGHRA and CDR2 YSYEKL. The CDR3 spans 16 residues. CDR3 protein: CASSQDMGGSDQPQHF.

The chain couples TRBV18 to TRBJ1-1; TCRdb picks TRBD1, but there is no DNA to check that call. The CDR3 spans 16 residues. In germline, CDR1 is KGHSH, CDR2 LQKENI. Here the CDR3 reads CASSPDPGTPNTEAFF.

This chain joins TRBV5-1 and TRBJ1-1; the TCRdb call, TRBD1, lacks DNA for checking. Germline assignment: CDR1 SGHRS and CDR2 YFSETQ. The CDR3 contains 14 residues. CDR3 loop: CASSDRGGTTEAFF.

The V gene is TRBV7-2, the J gene TRBJ2-5; TCRdb designates TRBD2, a call that cannot be tested without DNA. CDR1 is SGHTA, CDR2 FQGNSA, per germline. The CDR3 has 13 residues. The CDR3 region is CASSFGLEETQYF.

The chain uses TRBV20-1 and TRBJ2-3; TCRdb reports TRBD2, a call that lacks DNA to check it against. This CDR3 spans 14 amino acids. CDR1 is DFQATT and CDR2 is SNEGSKA in the germline V gene (reference sequence). The CDR3: CSARALGPADTQYF.

This chain joins TRBV27 and TRBJ2-2. The CDR3 spans 11 residues. The germline V gene has CDR1 MNHEY and CDR2 SMNVEV (reference sequence). Here the CDR3 reads CASRVAGELFF.

The genes are TRBV3-1 and TRBJ2-7; TCRdb's D call, TRBD1, is unchecked because there is no DNA. This CDR3 has 15 residues. CDR1 LGHDT and CDR2 YNNKEL come from the germline V gene (reference sequence). The CDR3 loop is CASSQETGGPLEQYF.

V and J are TRBV5-1 and TRBJ2-7; checking the TCRdb D call of TRBD2 is not possible without DNA. CDR3 size: 13 residues. The germline V gene encodes CDR1 SGHRS and CDR2 YFSETQ. CDR3 protein: CASSLEGPAGQYF.

The gene calls are TRBV27 and TRBJ2-1; TCRdb calls TRBD1, which cannot be checked without DNA. Germline loops: CDR1 MNHEY, CDR2 SMNVEV (reference sequence). This CDR3 region has 13 residues. The CDR3 loop is CASSPGPPHEQFF.

In terms of frequency, this clonotype is medium-sized. This chain connects TRBV29-1 to TRBJ1-1; without DNA, the TCRdb call of TRBD1 cannot be checked. This CDR3 contains 11 residues. Looked up from germline, CDR1 is SQVTM and CDR2 is ANQGSEA. The chain's CDR3 is CSVPGQGEAFF.

The chain employs TRBV3-1 and TRBJ1-2; TCRdb reports TRBD1, a call that lacks DNA to check it against. The CDR3 spans 14 residues. The germline V gene has CDR1 LGHDT and CDR2 YNNKEL (reference sequence). Here the CDR3 reads CASSQIDRDYGYTF.

The chain is built from TRBV5-4 and TRBJ2-1. CDR1 is SGHNT, CDR2 YYREEE, per germline (reference sequence). The CDR3 consists of 12 residues. The CDR3 protein is CASSWTAAEQFF.

This chain connects TRBV7-8 to TRBJ2-7. The CDR3 runs to 15 residues. Germline values: CDR1 SGHVS, CDR2 FQNEAQ. The CDR3 loop is CASSLNPDPAYEQYF.

The rearrangement links TRBV6-6 to TRBJ2-1; no DNA is available, so the TRBD2 call from TCRdb remains unchecked. This CDR3 comprises 15 residues. CDR1 is MNHNY and CDR2 is SVGAGI in the germline V gene (reference sequence). This CDR3 reads CASSYERRGYNEQFF.

The chain recombines TRBV7-9 with TRBJ2-7; no DNA is available, so the TRBD1 call from TCRdb remains unchecked. This CDR3 is 15 amino acids long. The germline V gene has CDR1 SEHNR and CDR2 FQNEAQ (reference sequence). The CDR3 here is CASSLGQGIAYEQYF.

This clonotype shows up as medium-sized by frequency. The gene calls are TRBV29-1 and TRBJ1-1. Germline V lookup: CDR1 SQVTM, CDR2 ANQGSEA. The CDR3 extends over 13 amino acids. The chain's CDR3 is CSVERDANTEAFF.

V usage is TRBV3-1 and J usage is TRBJ2-3. CDR3 length equals 12 residues. In germline, CDR1 is LGHDT, CDR2 YNNKEL (reference sequence). CDR3 in amino acids: CASSHFQDTQYF.

The chain employs TRBV28 and TRBJ2-7; TCRdb's D call, TRBD2, is unchecked because there is no DNA. Germline CDR1 MDHEN, CDR2 SYDVKM. This CDR3 is 15 amino acids long. CDR3 sequence reads: CASSLGLTTPYEQYF.

This rearrangement joins TRBV5-1 to TRBJ2-1; the D gene TCRdb calls, TRBD2, cannot be checked with no DNA. Per germline, CDR1 SGHRS and CDR2 YFSETQ. The CDR3 is 15 residues long. CDR3 in amino acids: CASSLAGGSKLEQFF. Full variable domain (rest looked up from reference TRBV5-1 and TRBJ2-1): KAGVTQTPRYLIKTRGQQVTLSCSPISGHRSVSWYQQTPGQGLQFLFEYFSETQRNKGNFPGRFSGRQFSNSRSEMNVSTLELGDSALYLCASSLAGGSKLEQFFGPGTRLTVL.

This clonotype shows up as medium-sized by frequency. The genes are TRBV7-7 and TRBJ2-5; TCRdb selects TRBD1, and the lack of DNA leaves this call unchecked. Germline CDR1 is SSHAT and CDR2 is FNYEAQ (reference sequence). The CDR3 loop spans 16 amino acids. The CDR3 protein is CASSTGDRGYQETQYF.

The V and J genes are TRBV20-1 and TRBJ2-3; the TCRdb call, TRBD2, lacks DNA for checking. Germline values: CDR1 DFQATT, CDR2 SNEGSKA (reference sequence). The CDR3 spans 16 residues. CDR3 amino acids: CSARESMGLALDTQYF.

J is TRBJ2-7 and V is TRBV11-2; TCRdb's D call, TRBD1, is unchecked because there is no DNA. The CDR3 has 15 amino acids. Germline V gene sequence: CDR1 SGHAT, CDR2 FQNNGV. The CDR3 spells CASSFVGAPAYEQYF.

The genes are TRBV29-1 and TRBJ1-1; TCRdb selects TRBD1, and the lack of DNA leaves this call unchecked. Per the germline V gene, CDR1 is SQVTM and CDR2 is ANQGSEA. The CDR3 is 15 amino acids. This CDR3 reads CSVPDRDRGNTEAFF.